Shown below are 30 T cell receptor beta chains from a single sample sequenced in a study of graft-versus-host responses after intestinal transplantation. This table comes from immunoSEQ multiplex PCR, and its TCRdb copy is limited to in-frame clones, with some not included. The repertoire holds about 45,000 clones, 75% to 95% seen once, with 4% to 4.5% in the top ten. Sequences were derived from PBMCs, sampled 524 days after transplant. The source is a human patient who received an intestinal transplant, so some T cells may come from the graft donor.

V and J are TRBV15 and TRBJ1-4; D gene ambiguous. Germline CDR1 is LNHNV and CDR2 is YYDKDF (reference sequence). V shed 9 bases and J shed 8 bases, with 16 bases lying between them. This CDR3 has 13 residues. The CDR3 here is CATSLRAQEKLFF. In DNA, the CDR3 is TGTGCCACTTCTCTTCGGGCACAGGAAAAACTGTTTTTT. Together with reference TRBV15 and TRBJ1-4, the CDR3 gives the full variable domain: DAMVIQNPRYQVTQFGKPVTLSCSQTLNHNVMYWYQQKSSQAPKLLFHYYDKDFNNEADTPDNFQSRRPNTSFCFLDIRSPGLGDTAMYLCATSLRAQEKLFFGSGTQLSVL.

CDR3: CASSKQGGYSPLHF. For the CDR3, the DNA is TGTGCCAGCAGTAAGCAGGGAGGGTATTCACCCCTCCACTTT. This chain joins TRBV6-6 and TRBJ1-6, with TRBD1 as a possible D gene (5 bases). V lost 5 bases and J lost 8, with 13 bases in between. In germline, CDR1 is MNHNY, CDR2 SVGAGI (reference sequence). The CDR3 runs to 14 residues.

This CDR3 is CAHTTLTGGNQETQYF. CDR3 in DNA: TGTGCCCATACTACCTTGACAGGGGGGAACCAAGAGACCCAGTACTTC. The gene calls are TRBV30 and TRBJ2-5, with 9 nucleotides matching TRBD1. The ends lost 8 bases at V and 0 bases at J; junction bases unmatched: 13. The germline gives CDR1 GTSNPN, CDR2 SVGIG (reference sequence). The CDR3 consists of 16 residues.

The rearrangement links TRBV7-3 to TRBJ2-1; 14 bases are shared with TRBD2. The trim removed 5 bases at V and 10 bases at J, leaving 7 bases unmatched. The CDR3 loop spans 15 amino acids. Germline V gene lookup returns CDR1 SGHTA and CDR2 FQGTGA. The CDR3 sequence is CASSVTSGRADEQFF. The CDR3 bases are TGTGCCAGCAGCGTGACTAGCGGGAGGGCCGACGAGCAGTTCTTC.

Notes on this clone: One junction end disagrees with the germline gene, perhaps due to a read error. The chain is built from TRBV9 and TRBJ2-2; 7 nucleotides agree with TRBD1. From germline, CDR1 is SGDLS and CDR2 YYNGEE. CDR3 length: 15 residues. CDR3 in amino acids: CASSKWTGVHRGAVF. The CDR3 coding sequence is TGTGCCAGCAGCAAGTGGACAGGCGTTCACCGGGGAGCTGTTTTT.

The V gene is TRBV18, the J gene TRBJ2-5; 8 positions agree with TRBD1. The CDR3 runs to 14 residues. The V segment lost 3 bases and the J segment 5 bases; nucleotides outside the gene matches: 5. Germline V gives CDR1 KGHSH, CDR2 LQKENI. The CDR3 protein is CASSPKAGGETQYF. The CDR3 nucleotides read TGTGCCAGCTCACCGAAGGCAGGGGGCGAGACCCAGTACTTC.

CDR3 bases: TGTGCCAGCAGCTTAGCGGGAGGAGCCTACAATGAGCAGTTCTTC. Protein: CASSLAGGAYNEQFF. The chain recombines TRBV5-6 with TRBJ2-1; 9 bases align to TRBD2. The CDR3 consists of 15 residues. Trimming cost V 2 bases and J 2 bases; bases outside gene matches: 2. From germline, CDR1 is SGHDT and CDR2 YYEEEE.

This clone has only a few counts. The chain links TRBV18 to TRBJ1-1; no definite D call. The CDR3 totals 15 residues. Germline V lookup: CDR1 KGHSH, CDR2 LQKENI. Trimming cost V 2 bases and J 5 bases, with 15 bases left between them. The CDR3 nucleotides are TGTGCCAGCTCACCAGCCGGGCCCCTAGGTACTGAAGCTTTCTTT. This codes for CASSPAGPLGTEAFF.

The chain recombines TRBV7-3 with TRBJ2-2; 10 positions agree with TRBD2. The length of the CDR3 is 16 residues. The V segment lost 5 bases and the J segment 1 base; nucleotides outside the gene matches: 4. Germline assignment: CDR1 SGHTA and CDR2 FQGTGA. The chain's CDR3 is CASSLPSGRNTGELFF. For the CDR3, the DNA is TGTGCCAGCAGCCTACCTAGCGGGAGGAACACCGGGGAGCTGTTTTTT.

The chain couples TRBV5-8 to TRBJ1-3, with TRBD1 as a possible D gene (6 bases). The CDR3 extends over 13 amino acids. CDR1 and CDR2 (germline): SGHTS, YDEGEE. The germline V and J ends were trimmed by 5 bases and 2 bases, with 8 bases remaining between them. The CDR3 coding sequence is TGTGCCAGCAGTCAGGGGCCTGGAAACACCATATATTTT. Translating it yields CASSQGPGNTIYF.

This clone has more than one count but fewer than ten. The chain employs TRBV28 and TRBJ1-1, with D perhaps matching TRBD1 (5 bases). This CDR3 spans 13 amino acids. Deletions cut 2 bases from V and 1 base from J, with 5 bases between. CDR1 and CDR2 from the germline V gene are MDHEN and SYDVKM. CDR3 in amino acids: CASSLGGNTEAFF. CDR3 in DNA: TGTGCCAGCAGTTTAGGGGGGAACACTGAAGCTTTCTTT.

The chain is built from TRBV2 and TRBJ2-7; D is perhaps TRBD2 (6 bases). The CDR3 spans 14 residues. Trimming removed 5 bases at V and 6 bases at J, with 17 bases between. Germline CDR1 reads SNHLY; CDR2 reads FYNNEI. The CDR3 nucleotides are TGTGCCAGCAGTTCTATTAGCGGCAGCGCCGAGCAGTACTTC. It yields the protein CASSSISGSAEQYF.

J is TRBJ2-5 and V is TRBV28; 8 positions match TRBD1. The J segment lost 5 bases and the V segment lost 5 bases, leaving 10 bases of the junction unmatched. The CDR3 consists of 15 residues. Germline V gene data show CDR1 as MDHEN and CDR2 as SYDVKM. CDR3 region: CASSPPTGAEETQYF. In nucleotides, the CDR3 is TGTGCCAGCAGTCCTCCGACAGGGGCGGAGGAGACCCAGTACTTC.

J is TRBJ1-3 and V is TRBV4-2, with D unclear. V was cut by 2 bases and J by 1 base, with 9 bases left in between. Germline CDR1 is LGHNA and CDR2 is YNFKEQ. This CDR3 region has 15 residues. In DNA, the CDR3 is TGTGCCAGCAGCCAACCGATGTTTTCTGGAAACACCATATATTTT. Amino acid sequence: CASSQPMFSGNTIYF.

The chain uses TRBV14 and TRBJ2-1; D may be TRBD2 (5 bases). V was cut by 1 base and J by 8 bases, with 15 bases left in between. The CDR3 has 15 residues. Germline CDR1 SGHDN, CDR2 FVKESK. In DNA form, the CDR3 reads TGTGCCAGCAGCCAAGGTCGTACAGTTAGCGATGAGCAGTTCTTC. This codes for CASSQGRTVSDEQFF.

The CDR3 coding sequence is TGCGCCAGCAGCCTAATTAATTCACCCCTCCACTTT. Protein product: CASSLINSPLHF. This rearrangement joins TRBV4-1 to TRBJ1-6; D gene uncertain. Looked up from germline, CDR1 is MGHRA and CDR2 is YSYEKL. Trimming took off 4 bases at V and 6 bases at J, with 4 bases between the two ends. CDR3 length equals 12 residues.

The J gene is TRBJ2-1, the V gene TRBV4-3; 7 bases are shared with TRBD2. CDR3 length: 18 residues. The germline gives CDR1 LGHNA, CDR2 YSLEER. Trimming removed 1 base from V and 5 bases from J; junction bases left unmatched: 14. Written as DNA, the CDR3 is TGCGCCAGCAGCCAAGTTCGGGGGGAAGGACCCTTGAACAATGAGCAGTTCTTC. Its protein is CASSQVRGEGPLNNEQFF.

In its sample, this clone was seen once. The genes are TRBV27 and TRBJ2-1, with 9 nucleotides matching TRBD2. In germline, CDR1 is MNHEY, CDR2 SMNVEV (reference sequence). The V segment lost 6 bases and the J segment 6 bases; nucleotides outside the gene matches: 12. The CDR3 contains 16 residues. As DNA, the CDR3 is TGTGCCAGCAGCTTCTCAGCGGGAGGCCCCACCAATGAGCAGTTCTTC. It yields the protein CASSFSAGGPTNEQFF.

The count of this clone is one. The rearrangement links TRBV21-1 to TRBJ2-1; the D call of TRBD2 is as the table states it, not checked on the DNA. TRBV21-1 is a documented pseudogene. This CDR3 is built from 16 residues. CDR3 region: CASSKEGMAGINEQFF. CDR3 nucleotide sequence: TGTGCCAGCAGCAAAGAGGGTATGGCCGGGATTAATGAGCAGTTCTTC.

The CDR3 DNA sequence: TGTGCCAGCAGTTCCGGGGGGCAGGGGCCCCAGCCCCAGCATTTT. Translated: CASSSGGQGPQPQHF. This chain uses TRBV28 with TRBJ1-5; tentatively, D is TRBD1 (6 bases). Trimming left V 4 bases short and J 7 bases short, with 17 bases between. Germline values: CDR1 MDHEN, CDR2 SYDVKM. The CDR3 is 15 amino acids.

This clone turned up a few times. This chain joins TRBV4-2 and TRBJ2-7, with D hard to call. Germline V gives CDR1 LGHNA, CDR2 YNFKEQ. The CDR3 contains 13 residues. With 2 bases removed from V and 4 bases from J, the gap between germline ends came to 9 bases. This CDR3 is CASSQQLRYEQYF. As DNA, the CDR3 is TGTGCCAGCAGCCAACAACTTAGGTACGAGCAGTACTTC.

This chain uses TRBV7-9 with TRBJ2-5; 11 bases fit TRBD1. Germline CDR1 is SEHNR and CDR2 is FQNEAQ (reference sequence). Trimming cost V 1 base and J 5 bases; bases outside gene matches: 9. The CDR3 consists of 17 residues. The chain's CDR3 is CASSLDPWTGGIETQYF. The CDR3 nucleotides read TGTGCCAGCAGCTTAGATCCTTGGACAGGGGGCATCGAGACCCAGTACTTC.

The chain recombines TRBV2 with TRBJ1-2, with D maybe TRBD1 (6 bases). V was shortened by 11 bases and J by 0 bases, with 13 bases between the two germline ends. The germline CDR1 and CDR2 sequences are SNHLY and FYNNEI. The CDR3 extends over 13 amino acids. This CDR3 reads CAGEGGANYGYTF. The DNA of the CDR3 is TGTGCCGGAGAGGGGGGAGCTAACTATGGCTACACCTTC.

This chain links TRBV6-5 with TRBJ1-5, with 7 positions matching TRBD1. V gave up 5 bases and J gave up 0 bases; unmatched junction bases: 4. The CDR3 sequence is 15 residues long. Germline-derived CDR1 and CDR2 are MNHEY and SVGAGI. The CDR3 reads CASSRDRLSNQPQHF. CDR3 coding DNA: TGTGCCAGCAGTCGGGACAGACTTAGCAATCAGCCCCAGCATTTT.

This clone was counted a single time. The chain's CDR3 is CASSMRGTAIANYGYTF. The CDR3 DNA is TGTGCCAGTAGTATGAGGGGGACGGCGATAGCTAACTATGGCTACACCTTC. The chain has TRBV19 and TRBJ1-2, with D tentatively TRBD1 (6 bases). The ends were cut back, 3 bases at V and 0 bases at J, with 17 bases in the middle. This CDR3 comprises 17 residues. Germline-derived CDR1 and CDR2 are LNHDA and SQIVND (reference sequence).

This clone was seen a single time. The chain uses TRBV19 and TRBJ2-4; 8 positions match TRBD1. The CDR3 contains 20 residues. J was trimmed by 2 bases and V by 1 base; bases with no gene match: 16. Germline values: CDR1 LNHDA, CDR2 SQIVND (reference sequence). The CDR3 region is CASSIGDRTPVSLTKNIQYF. The CDR3 region has the DNA TGTGCCAGTAGTATAGGGGACAGGACCCCTGTCAGTTTGACCAAAAACATTCAGTACTTC.

J is TRBJ1-2 and V is TRBV4-1; 7 bases agree with TRBD1. V lost 0 bases and J lost 1; bases outside the gene matches: 8. CDR1 and CDR2 (germline): MGHRA, YSYEKL. This CDR3 comprises 17 residues. CDR3 in amino acids: CASSQDERAGGNYGYTF. The CDR3 coding sequence is TGCGCCAGCAGCCAAGACGAGCGGGCAGGGGGTAACTATGGCTACACCTTC.

This clone came up once. V usage is TRBV5-4 and J usage is TRBJ1-5; the D is unclear. The CDR3 loop spans 13 amino acids. The germline V gene has CDR1 SGHNT and CDR2 YYREEE (reference sequence). The V gene lost 4 bases and the J gene lost 3 bases, with 8 bases spanning the gap. The CDR3 coding sequence is TGTGCCAGCAGCCCCGGGGTCAATCAGCCCCAGCATTTT. Protein sequence: CASSPGVNQPQHF.

This clone was counted a single time. The chain has TRBV4-1 and TRBJ1-2; no definite D call. Germline-derived CDR1 and CDR2 are MGHRA and YSYEKL. V lost 0 bases to trimming and J lost 7 bases, with 9 bases between them. CDR3 length: 13 amino acids. Here the CDR3 DNA reads TGCGCCAGCAGCCAAGAGGGAGGACGTGGCTACACCTTC. This encodes CASSQEGGRGYTF.

The CDR3 spells CAIGGHRQALGEEQYF. The CDR3 DNA reads TGTGCCATAGGGGGACACCGACAGGCCCTTGGTGAAGAGCAGTACTTC. V and J are TRBV28 and TRBJ2-7, with a weak D call TRBD1 (6 bases). This CDR3 is 16 amino acids long. Between the trimmed V and J ends, which lost 10 bases and 7 bases, there was a span of 29 bases. CDR1 is MDHEN, CDR2 SYDVKM, per germline.